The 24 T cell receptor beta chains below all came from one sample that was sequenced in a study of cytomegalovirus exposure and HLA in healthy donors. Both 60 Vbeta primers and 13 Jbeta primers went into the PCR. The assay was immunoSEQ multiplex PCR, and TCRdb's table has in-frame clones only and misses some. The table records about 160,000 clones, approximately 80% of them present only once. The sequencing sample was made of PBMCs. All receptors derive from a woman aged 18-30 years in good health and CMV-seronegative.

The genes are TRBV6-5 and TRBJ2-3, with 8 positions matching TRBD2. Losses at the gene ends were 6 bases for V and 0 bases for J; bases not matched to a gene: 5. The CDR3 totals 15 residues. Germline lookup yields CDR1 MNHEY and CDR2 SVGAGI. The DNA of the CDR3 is TGTGCCAGCAGGTATAGCGGGACTAGCACAGATACGCAGTATTTT. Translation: CASRYSGTSTDTQYF.

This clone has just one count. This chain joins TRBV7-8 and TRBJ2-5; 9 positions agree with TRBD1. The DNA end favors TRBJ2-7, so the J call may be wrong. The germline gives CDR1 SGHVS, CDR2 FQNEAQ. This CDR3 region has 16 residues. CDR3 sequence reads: CASSFGRDRAAYEQYF. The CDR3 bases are TGTGCCAGCAGCTTCGGCCGGGACAGGGCAGCCTACGAGCAGTACTTC.

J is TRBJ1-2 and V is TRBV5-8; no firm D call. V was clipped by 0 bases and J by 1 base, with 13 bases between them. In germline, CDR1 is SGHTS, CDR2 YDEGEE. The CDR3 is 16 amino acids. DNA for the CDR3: TGTGCCAGCAGCTTGGAATTGGGGAGCATTAACTATGGCTACACCTTC. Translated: CASSLELGSINYGYTF.

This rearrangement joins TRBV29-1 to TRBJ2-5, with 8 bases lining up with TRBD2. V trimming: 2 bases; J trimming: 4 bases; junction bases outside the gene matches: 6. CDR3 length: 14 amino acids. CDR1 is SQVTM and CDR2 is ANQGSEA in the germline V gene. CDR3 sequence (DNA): TGCAGCGTTGAACGTCGCCGGGGGGGAGAGACCCAGTACTTC. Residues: CSVERRRGGETQYF.

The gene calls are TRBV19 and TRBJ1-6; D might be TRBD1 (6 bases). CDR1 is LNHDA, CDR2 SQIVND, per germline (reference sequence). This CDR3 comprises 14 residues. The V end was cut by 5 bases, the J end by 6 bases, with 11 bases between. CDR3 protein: CASSETGFNSPLHF. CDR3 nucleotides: TGTGCCAGTAGTGAAACAGGGTTTAATTCACCCCTCCACTTT.

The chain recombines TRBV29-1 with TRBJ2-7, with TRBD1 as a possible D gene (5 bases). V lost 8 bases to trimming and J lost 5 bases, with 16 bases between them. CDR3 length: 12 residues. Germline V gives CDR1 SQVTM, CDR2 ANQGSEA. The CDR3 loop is CSPGAGNDEQYF. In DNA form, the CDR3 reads TGCAGCCCTGGTGCAGGGAATGACGAGCAGTACTTC.

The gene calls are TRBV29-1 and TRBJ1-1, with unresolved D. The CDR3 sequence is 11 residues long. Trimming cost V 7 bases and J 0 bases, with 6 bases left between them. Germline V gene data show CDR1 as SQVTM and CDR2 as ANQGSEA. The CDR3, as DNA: TGCAGCGCCGGGGTGAACACTGAAGCTTTCTTT. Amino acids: CSAGVNTEAFF.

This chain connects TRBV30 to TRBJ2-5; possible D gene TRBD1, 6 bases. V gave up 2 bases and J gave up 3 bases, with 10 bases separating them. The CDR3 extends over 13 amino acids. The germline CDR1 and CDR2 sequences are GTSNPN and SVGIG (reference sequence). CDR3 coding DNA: TGTGCCTGGAGTCCAAACAGGGAAGAGACCCAGTACTTC. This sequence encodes CAWSPNREETQYF.

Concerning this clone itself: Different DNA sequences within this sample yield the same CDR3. The CDR3 DNA reads TGCGCCAGCAGCTTAACTGTGAACACTGAAGCTTTCTTT. Translation gives CASSLTVNTEAFF. The chain has TRBV5-1 and TRBJ1-1; D is uncertain. The germline V gene has CDR1 SGHRS and CDR2 YFSETQ. The CDR3 has 13 amino acids. Trimming took 2 bases from V and 0 from J, leaving 5 bases between them.

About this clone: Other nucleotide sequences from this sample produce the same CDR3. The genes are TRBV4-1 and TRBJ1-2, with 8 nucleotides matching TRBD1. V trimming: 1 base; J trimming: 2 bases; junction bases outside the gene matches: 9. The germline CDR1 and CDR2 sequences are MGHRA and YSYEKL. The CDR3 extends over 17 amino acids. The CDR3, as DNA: TGCGCCAGCAGCCAAGCAGGGGGCTATAGGGTAAACTATGGCTACACCTTC. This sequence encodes CASSQAGGYRVNYGYTF.

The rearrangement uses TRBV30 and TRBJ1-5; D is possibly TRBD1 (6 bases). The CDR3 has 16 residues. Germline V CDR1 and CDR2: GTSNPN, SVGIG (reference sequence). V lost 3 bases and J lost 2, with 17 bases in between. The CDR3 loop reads CAWSKPHGTRNQPQHF. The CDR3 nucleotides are TGTGCCTGGAGCAAACCTCACGGGACACGCAATCAGCCCCAGCATTTT.

In DNA, the CDR3 is TGTGCCAGCAGGGAACCTCGGACAGGGAGCCCCTACGAGCAGTACTTC. Its protein product is CASREPRTGSPYEQYF. The rearrangement joins TRBV6-1 to TRBJ2-7, with 8 bases lining up with TRBD1. V lost 6 bases and J lost 2; bases outside the gene matches: 12. Germline V gene lookup returns CDR1 MNHNS and CDR2 SASEGT. The CDR3 has 16 amino acids.

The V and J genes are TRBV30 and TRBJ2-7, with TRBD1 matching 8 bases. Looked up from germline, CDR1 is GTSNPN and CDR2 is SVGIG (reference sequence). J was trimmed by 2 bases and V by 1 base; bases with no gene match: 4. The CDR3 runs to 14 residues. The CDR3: CAWSAGTGAYEQYF. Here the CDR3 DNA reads TGTGCCTGGAGTGCGGGGACAGGAGCCTACGAGCAGTACTTC.

The CDR3 sequence is CASSSMAGSYEQYF. The CDR3 region has the DNA TGTGCCAGCAGCTCGATGGCAGGATCCTACGAGCAGTACTTC. The chain has TRBV7-3 and TRBJ2-7; no reliable D call. Trimming took 4 bases from V and 1 from J, leaving 11 bases between them. Germline values: CDR1 SGHTA, CDR2 FQGTGA. CDR3 size: 14 residues.

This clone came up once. The CDR3 coding sequence is TGTGCCAGCAGATCCGGGACAACAGAAGAGACCCAGTACTTC. Encoded protein: CASRSGTTEETQYF. The chain is built from TRBV5-6 and TRBJ2-5, with D tentatively TRBD1 (6 bases). Germline-derived CDR1 and CDR2 are SGHDT and YYEEEE. The CDR3 covers 14 residues. V was cut by 5 bases and J by 3 bases, with 14 bases left in between.

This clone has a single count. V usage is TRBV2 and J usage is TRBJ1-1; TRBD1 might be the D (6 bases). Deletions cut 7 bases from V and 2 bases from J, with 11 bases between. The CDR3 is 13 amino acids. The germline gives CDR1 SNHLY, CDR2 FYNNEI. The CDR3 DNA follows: TGTGCCAGCACCATGGGGACAAACACTGAAGCTTTCTTT. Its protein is CASTMGTNTEAFF. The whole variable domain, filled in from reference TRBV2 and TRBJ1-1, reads EPEVTQTPSHQVTQMGQEVILRCVPISNHLYFYWYRQILGQKVEFLVSFYNNEISEKSEIFDDQFSVERPDGSNFTLKIRSTKLEDSAMYFCASTMGTNTEAFFGQGTRLTVV.

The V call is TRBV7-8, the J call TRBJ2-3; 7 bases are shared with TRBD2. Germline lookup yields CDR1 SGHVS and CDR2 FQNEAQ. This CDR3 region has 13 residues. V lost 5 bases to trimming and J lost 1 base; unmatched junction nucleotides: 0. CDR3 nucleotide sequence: TGTGCCAGCAGCCGGGGGGGCACAGATACGCAGTATTTT. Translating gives CASSRGGTDTQYF.

This chain's CDR3 is CASSLGGRNTIYF. For the CDR3, the DNA is TGTGCCAGCAGCTTAGGGGGCCGAAACACCATATATTTT. This chain links TRBV7-9 with TRBJ1-3, with D tentatively TRBD1 (5 bases). The CDR3 is made up of 13 amino acids. Germline loops: CDR1 SEHNR, CDR2 FQNEAQ (reference sequence). The germline V and J ends were trimmed by 1 base and 5 bases, with 6 bases remaining between them.

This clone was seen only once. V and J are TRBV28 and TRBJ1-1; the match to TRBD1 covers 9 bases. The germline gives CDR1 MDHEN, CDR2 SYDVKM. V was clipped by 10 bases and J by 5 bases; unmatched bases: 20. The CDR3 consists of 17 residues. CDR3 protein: CATIAWGQGGFGTEAFF. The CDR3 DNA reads TGTGCCACCATTGCTTGGGGACAGGGCGGGTTTGGGACTGAAGCTTTCTTT.

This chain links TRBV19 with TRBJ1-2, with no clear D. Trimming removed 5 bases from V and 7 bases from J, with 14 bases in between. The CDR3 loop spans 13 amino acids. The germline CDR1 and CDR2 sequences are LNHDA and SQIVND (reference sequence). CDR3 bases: TGTGCCAGTAGTCCCCGGGGAGGTGGTGGCTACACCTTC. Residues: CASSPRGGGGYTF.

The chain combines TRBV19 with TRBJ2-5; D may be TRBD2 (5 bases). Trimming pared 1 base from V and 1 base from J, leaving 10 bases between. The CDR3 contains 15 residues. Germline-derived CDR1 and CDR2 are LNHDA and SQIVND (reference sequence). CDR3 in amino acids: CASSIGGFGQETQYF. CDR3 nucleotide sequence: TGTGCCAGTAGTATAGGCGGGTTCGGCCAAGAGACCCAGTACTTC.

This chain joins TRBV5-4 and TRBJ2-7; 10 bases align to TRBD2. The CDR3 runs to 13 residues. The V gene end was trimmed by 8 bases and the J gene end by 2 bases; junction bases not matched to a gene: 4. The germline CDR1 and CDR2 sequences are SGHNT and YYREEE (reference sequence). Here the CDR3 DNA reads TGTGCCAGTAATCTAGCGGGGGCCTACGAGCAGTACTTC. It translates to CASNLAGAYEQYF.

CDR3 bases: TGTGCCAGCAGTGGACCCAGGGTAAACTCTGGAAACACCATATATTTT. Translating gives CASSGPRVNSGNTIYF. The rearrangement joins TRBV6-6 to TRBJ1-3, with D possibly being TRBD1 (5 bases). CDR1 MNHNY and CDR2 SVGAGI come from the germline V gene (reference sequence). Trimming removed 5 bases at V and 0 bases at J, with 14 bases between. CDR3 length: 16 residues.

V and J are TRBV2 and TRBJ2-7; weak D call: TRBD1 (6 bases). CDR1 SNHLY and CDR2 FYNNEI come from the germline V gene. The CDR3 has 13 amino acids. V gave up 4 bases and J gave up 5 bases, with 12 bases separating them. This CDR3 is CASSGQERNEQYF. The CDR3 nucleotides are TGTGCCAGCAGTGGACAGGAGAGGAACGAGCAGTACTTC.